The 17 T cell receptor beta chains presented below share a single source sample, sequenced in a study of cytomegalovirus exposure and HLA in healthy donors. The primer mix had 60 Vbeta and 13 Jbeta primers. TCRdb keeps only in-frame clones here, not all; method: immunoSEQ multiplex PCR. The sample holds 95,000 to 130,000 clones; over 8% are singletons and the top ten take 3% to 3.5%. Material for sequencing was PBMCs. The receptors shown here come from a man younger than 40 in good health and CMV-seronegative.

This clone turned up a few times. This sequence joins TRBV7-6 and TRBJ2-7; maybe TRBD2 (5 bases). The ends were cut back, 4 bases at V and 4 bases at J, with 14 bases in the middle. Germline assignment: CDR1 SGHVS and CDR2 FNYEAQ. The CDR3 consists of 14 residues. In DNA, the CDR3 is TGTGCCAGCAGCTCGCTACTAGGTAGTTACGAGCAGTACTTC. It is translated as CASSSLLGSYEQYF.

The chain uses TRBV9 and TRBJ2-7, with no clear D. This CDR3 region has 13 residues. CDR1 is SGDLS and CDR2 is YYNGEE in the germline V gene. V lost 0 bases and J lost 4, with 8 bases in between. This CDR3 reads CASSVATSYEQYF. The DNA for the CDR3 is TGTGCCAGCAGCGTAGCTACCTCATACGAGCAGTACTTC.

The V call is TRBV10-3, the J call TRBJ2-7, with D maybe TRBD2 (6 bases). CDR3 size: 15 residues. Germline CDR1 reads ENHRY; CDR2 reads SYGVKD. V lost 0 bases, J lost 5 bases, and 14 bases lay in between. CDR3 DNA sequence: TGTGCCATCAGTGAGTCGAAGACTAGAGGCCACGAGCAGTACTTC. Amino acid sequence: CAISESKTRGHEQYF.

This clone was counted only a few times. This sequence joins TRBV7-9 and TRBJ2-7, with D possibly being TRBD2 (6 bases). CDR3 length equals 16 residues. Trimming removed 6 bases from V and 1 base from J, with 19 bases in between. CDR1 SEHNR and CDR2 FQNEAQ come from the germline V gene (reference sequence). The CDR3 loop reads CASSLKGGERSYEQYF. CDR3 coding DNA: TGTGCCAGCAGTCTTAAGGGCGGGGAACGGTCCTACGAGCAGTACTTC.

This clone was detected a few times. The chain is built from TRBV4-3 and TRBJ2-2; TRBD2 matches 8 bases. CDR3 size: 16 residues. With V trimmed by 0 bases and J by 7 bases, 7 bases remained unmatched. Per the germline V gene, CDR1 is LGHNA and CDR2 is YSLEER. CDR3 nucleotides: TGCGCCAGCAGCCAAGAGGGCGGGGGGCCGGGCGGGGAGCTGTTTTTT. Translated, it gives CASSQEGGGPGGELFF.

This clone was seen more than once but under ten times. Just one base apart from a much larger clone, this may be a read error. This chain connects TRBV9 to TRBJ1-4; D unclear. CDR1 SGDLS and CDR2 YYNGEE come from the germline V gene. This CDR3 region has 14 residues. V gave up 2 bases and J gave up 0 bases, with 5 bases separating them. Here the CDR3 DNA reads TGTGCCAGCAGCGTCGGAGCAACTAATGAAAAACTGTTTTTT. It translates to CASSVGATNEKLFF.

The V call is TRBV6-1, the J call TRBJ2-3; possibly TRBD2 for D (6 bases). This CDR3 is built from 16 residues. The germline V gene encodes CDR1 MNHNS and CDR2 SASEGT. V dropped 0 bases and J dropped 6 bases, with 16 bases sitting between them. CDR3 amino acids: CASSEAPGRVADTQYF. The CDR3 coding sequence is TGTGCCAGCAGTGAAGCCCCCGGGAGAGTCGCCGATACGCAGTATTTT.

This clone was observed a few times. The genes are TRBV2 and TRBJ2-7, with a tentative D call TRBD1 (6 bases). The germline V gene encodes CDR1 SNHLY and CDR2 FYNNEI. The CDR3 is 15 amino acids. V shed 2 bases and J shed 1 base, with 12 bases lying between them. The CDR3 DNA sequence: TGTGCCAGCAGTGAATTCAGGGGTCTTTCCTACGAGCAGTACTTC. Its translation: CASSEFRGLSYEQYF.

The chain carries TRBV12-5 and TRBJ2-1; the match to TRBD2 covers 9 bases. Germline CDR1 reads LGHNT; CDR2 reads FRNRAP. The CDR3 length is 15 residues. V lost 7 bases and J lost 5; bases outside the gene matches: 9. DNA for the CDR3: TGTGCTAGTGCCCCAGCGGGGGGCCTTCACAATGAGCAGTTCTTC. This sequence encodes CASAPAGGLHNEQFF.

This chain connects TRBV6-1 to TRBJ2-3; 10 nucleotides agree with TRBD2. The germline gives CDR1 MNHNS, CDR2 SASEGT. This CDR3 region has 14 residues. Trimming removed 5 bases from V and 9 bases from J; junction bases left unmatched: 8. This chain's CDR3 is CASSQFSGGATQYF. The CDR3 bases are TGTGCCAGCAGTCAGTTCAGCGGGGGGGCCACGCAGTATTTT.

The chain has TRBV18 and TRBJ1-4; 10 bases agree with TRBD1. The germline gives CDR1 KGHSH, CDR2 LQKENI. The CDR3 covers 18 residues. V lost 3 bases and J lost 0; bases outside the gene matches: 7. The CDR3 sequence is CASSPQRGQGSTNEKLFF. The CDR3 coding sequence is TGTGCCAGCTCACCCCAGAGGGGACAGGGGTCAACTAATGAAAAACTGTTTTTT.

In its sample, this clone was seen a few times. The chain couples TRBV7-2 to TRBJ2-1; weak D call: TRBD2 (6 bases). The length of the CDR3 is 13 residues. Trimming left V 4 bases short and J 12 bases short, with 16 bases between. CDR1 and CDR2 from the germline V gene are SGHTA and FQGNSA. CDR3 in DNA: TGTGCCAGCAGCTCCTGGGGGACTCTTCGGCAGTTCTTC. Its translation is CASSSWGTLRQFF.

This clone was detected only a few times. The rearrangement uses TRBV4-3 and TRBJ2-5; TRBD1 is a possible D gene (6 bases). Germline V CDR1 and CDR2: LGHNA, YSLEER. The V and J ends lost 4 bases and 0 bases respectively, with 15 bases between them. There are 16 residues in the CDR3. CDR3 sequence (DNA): TGCGCCAGCAGCCCCCAAGGGGGTGGGCACCAAGAGACCCAGTACTTC. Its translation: CASSPQGGGHQETQYF.

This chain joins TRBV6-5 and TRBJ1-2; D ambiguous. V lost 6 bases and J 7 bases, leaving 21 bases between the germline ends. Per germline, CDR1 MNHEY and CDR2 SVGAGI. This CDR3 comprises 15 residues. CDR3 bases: TGTGCCAGCAGCTCCGTCCCGGGAGCTACGTCTGGCTACACCTTC. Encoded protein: CASSSVPGATSGYTF.

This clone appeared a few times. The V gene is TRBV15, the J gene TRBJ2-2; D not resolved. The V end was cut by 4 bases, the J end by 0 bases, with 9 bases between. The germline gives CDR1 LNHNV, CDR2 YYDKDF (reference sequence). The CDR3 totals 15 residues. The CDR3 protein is CATSKQLPNTGELFF. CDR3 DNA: TGTGCCACCAGCAAACAGCTACCGAACACCGGGGAGCTGTTTTTT.

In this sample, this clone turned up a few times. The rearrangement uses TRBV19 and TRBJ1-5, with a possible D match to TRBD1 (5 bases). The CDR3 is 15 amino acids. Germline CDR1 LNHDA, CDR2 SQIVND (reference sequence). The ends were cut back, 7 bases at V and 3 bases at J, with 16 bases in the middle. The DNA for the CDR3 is TGTGCCAGTACCGGGGGGGGAGGGATCAATCAGCCCCAGCATTTT. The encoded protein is CASTGGGGINQPQHF.

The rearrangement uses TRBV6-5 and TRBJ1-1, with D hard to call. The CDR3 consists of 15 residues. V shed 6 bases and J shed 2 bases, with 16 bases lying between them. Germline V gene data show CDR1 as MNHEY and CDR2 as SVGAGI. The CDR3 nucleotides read TGTGCCAGCAGGGAACCGGGCCCGGGAAACACTGAAGCTTTCTTT. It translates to CASREPGPGNTEAFF.